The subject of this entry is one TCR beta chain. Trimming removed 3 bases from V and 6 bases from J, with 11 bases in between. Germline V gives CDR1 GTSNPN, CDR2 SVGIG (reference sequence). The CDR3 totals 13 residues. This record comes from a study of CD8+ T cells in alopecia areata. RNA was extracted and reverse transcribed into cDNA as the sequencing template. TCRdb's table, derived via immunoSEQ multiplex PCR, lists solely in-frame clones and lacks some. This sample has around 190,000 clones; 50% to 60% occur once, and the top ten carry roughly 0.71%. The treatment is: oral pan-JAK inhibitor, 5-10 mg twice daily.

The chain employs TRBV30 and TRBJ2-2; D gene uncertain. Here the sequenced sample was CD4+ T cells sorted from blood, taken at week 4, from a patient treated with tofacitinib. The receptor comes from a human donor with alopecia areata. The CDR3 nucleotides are TGTGCCTGGAGGACCCTCCGGGCCGGGGAGCTGTTTTTT. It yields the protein CAWRTLRAGELFF. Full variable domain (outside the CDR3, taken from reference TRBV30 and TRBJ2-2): SQTIHQWPATLVQPVGSPLSLECTVEGTSNPNLYWYRQAAGRGLQLLFYSVGIGQISSEVPQNLSASRPQDRQFILSSKKLLLSDSGFYLCAWRTLRAGELFFGEGSRLTVL.